This entry lists 24 T cell receptor beta chains sequenced from one sample in a study of cytomegalovirus exposure and HLA in healthy donors. In the PCR, 60 Vbeta and 13 Jbeta primers were used. Libraries were prepared by immunoSEQ multiplex PCR; TCRdb keeps only in-frame clonotypes and omits some of them. The table shows 140,000 to 150,000 clones, with 80% to 85% occurring only once. Sequencing was done on a sample of PBMCs. These receptors originate from a boy aged 2 to 10 in good health and CMV-seronegative.

The chain joins TRBV10-3 to TRBJ1-6, with D unresolved. This CDR3 has 16 residues. V lost 0 bases to trimming and J lost 5 bases, with 11 bases between them. Germline CDR1 and CDR2: ENHRY and SYGVKD. CDR3 sequence: CAISESLGANNSPLHF. CDR3 in DNA: TGTGCCATCAGTGAGTCCCTGGGAGCGAATAATTCACCCCTCCACTTT.

The rearrangement joins TRBV4-3 to TRBJ2-7; no firm D call. Trimming removed 1 base at V and 11 bases at J, with 18 bases between. CDR1 is LGHNA, CDR2 YSLEER, per germline. The CDR3 consists of 14 residues. The CDR3 spells CASSQVSVGTAEYF. DNA for the CDR3: TGCGCCAGCAGCCAAGTTTCAGTTGGTACTGCGGAGTACTTC.

The chain links TRBV29-1 to TRBJ1-2; unclear D gene. This CDR3 region has 14 residues. The germline CDR1 and CDR2 sequences are SQVTM and ANQGSEA. Trimming shortened V by 5 bases and J by 1 base, and 14 bases separated the two germline ends. CDR3 protein: CSVRRRDINYGYTF. The DNA of the CDR3 is TGCAGCGTTCGACGACGGGATATTAACTATGGCTACACCTTC.

The chain recombines TRBV5-1 with TRBJ2-2, with TRBD1 identical over 8 bases. This CDR3 region has 16 residues. The trim removed 0 bases at V and 0 bases at J, leaving 1 base unmatched. Germline values: CDR1 SGHRS, CDR2 YFSETQ. The DNA of the CDR3 is TGCGCCAGCAGCTTGGGGGGACAGGCGAACACCGGGGAGCTGTTTTTT. Translating it yields CASSLGGQANTGELFF.

The chain links TRBV19 to TRBJ1-5; the D gene is possibly TRBD1 (6 bases). Germline assignment: CDR1 LNHDA and CDR2 SQIVND (reference sequence). The CDR3 is 15 amino acids. V lost 3 bases and J 10 bases, leaving 19 bases between the germline ends. The CDR3 region is CASSIGQPGRGPQHF. CDR3 DNA sequence: TGTGCCAGTAGTATTGGACAGCCCGGTCGAGGCCCCCAGCATTTT.

The V and J genes are TRBV6-1 and TRBJ2-5, with TRBD2 identical over 8 bases. The length of the CDR3 is 15 residues. Germline loops: CDR1 MNHNS, CDR2 SASEGT. Trimming at V came to 5 bases and at J to 4 bases, leaving 9 bases not matched to a gene. The CDR3 loop is CASSRSGSGRETQYF. CDR3 DNA: TGTGCCAGCAGTAGAAGCGGGAGTGGACGAGAGACCCAGTACTTC.

The chain joins TRBV7-2 to TRBJ1-2; D ambiguous. Germline V CDR1 and CDR2: SGHTA, FQGNSA. V was clipped by 1 base and J by 7 bases, with 19 bases between them. This CDR3 spans 16 amino acids. The CDR3 protein is CASSLGGGRRQGGYTF. Here the CDR3 DNA reads TGTGCCAGCAGCTTAGGTGGCGGTCGTCGTCAAGGTGGCTACACCTTC.

With respect to this clone: Germline is not matched at one junction end, which may reflect a read error. The V and J genes are TRBV7-9 and TRBJ2-7, with a tentative D call TRBD1 (6 bases). The germline CDR1 and CDR2 sequences are SEHNR and FQNEAQ (reference sequence). This CDR3 contains 19 residues. CDR3 sequence (DNA): TGTTCCAGCAGCTCAGCTTTAACTGCCCTGGACAGCAACTTCTACGAGCAGTACTTC. It encodes CSSSSALTALDSNFYEQYF. The whole variable domain, remainder taken from reference TRBV7-9 and TRBJ2-7, is DTGVSQNPRHKITKRGQNVTFRCDPISEHNRLYWYRQTLGQGPEFLTYFQNEAQLEKSRLLSDRFSAERPKGSFSTLEIQRTEQGDSAMYLCSSSSALTALDSNFYEQYFGPGTRLTVT.

The V gene is TRBV28, the J gene TRBJ2-2; D call uncertain. The CDR3 extends over 12 amino acids. V lost 2 bases and J 5 bases, leaving 3 bases between the germline ends. Germline V lookup: CDR1 MDHEN, CDR2 SYDVKM. The CDR3 coding sequence is TGTGCCAGCAGTTTAGTAACCGGGGAGCTGTTTTTT. It yields the protein CASSLVTGELFF.

V gene TRBV6-1 combines with J gene TRBJ2-3; TRBD2 agrees at 15 bases. The CDR3 is 15 amino acids. Per the germline V gene, CDR1 is MNHNS and CDR2 is SASEGT. With 4 bases clipped from V and 4 bases from J, the junction kept 0 bases outside the gene matches. CDR3 amino acids: CASSGTSGGADTQYF. CDR3 coding DNA: TGTGCCAGCAGTGGGACTAGCGGGGGGGCAGATACGCAGTATTTT.

The chain has TRBV7-9 and TRBJ1-1; D is possibly TRBD1 (5 bases). V gave up 4 bases and J gave up 3 bases, with 9 bases separating them. The CDR3 runs to 13 residues. The germline CDR1 and CDR2 sequences are SEHNR and FQNEAQ (reference sequence). As DNA, the CDR3 is TGTGCCAGCAGCTCGTCAGGGTACACTGAAGCTTTCTTT. Its protein product is CASSSSGYTEAFF.

CDR3 amino acids: CASSLYFPGQKKYYGYTF. In DNA form, the CDR3 reads TGTGCCAGCAGCTTGTATTTCCCGGGACAGAAAAAGTACTATGGCTACACCTTC. The gene calls are TRBV11-3 and TRBJ1-2; the match to TRBD1 covers 7 bases. The CDR3 contains 18 residues. Per the germline V gene, CDR1 is SGHNT and CDR2 is YENEEA. V lost 3 bases and J lost 3; bases outside the gene matches: 16.

This chain uses TRBV4-3 with TRBJ2-1; the match to TRBD2 covers 13 bases. The CDR3 consists of 18 residues. Germline trimming cut 1 base from V and 7 bases from J; bases unmatched to any gene: 10. Germline CDR1 and CDR2: LGHNA and YSLEER. The CDR3 is CASSQGLAGGHIWNEQFF. CDR3 DNA: TGCGCCAGCAGCCAAGGACTAGCGGGAGGCCACATATGGAATGAGCAGTTCTTC.

CDR3: CASSGSSGANVLTF. The CDR3 nucleotides read TGTGCCAGTAGTGGGAGCTCTGGGGCCAACGTCCTGACTTTC. The V gene is TRBV19, the J gene TRBJ2-6, with D perhaps TRBD2 (5 bases). The CDR3 runs to 14 residues. CDR1 LNHDA and CDR2 SQIVND come from the germline V gene (reference sequence). The V end lost 5 bases, the J end lost 0 bases, and 5 bases lay between the germline ends.

The chain couples TRBV18 to TRBJ1-1; D gene uncertain. Trimming pared 3 bases from V and 1 base from J, leaving 9 bases between. The germline CDR1 and CDR2 sequences are KGHSH and LQKENI. This CDR3 is 14 amino acids long. CDR3 sequence: CASSPPLRNTEAFF. CDR3 DNA: TGTGCCAGCTCACCCCCCCTTAGGAACACTGAAGCTTTCTTT.

This clone was seen once. This chain links TRBV5-1 with TRBJ2-5, with TRBD2 as a possible D gene (7 bases). CDR1 SGHRS and CDR2 YFSETQ come from the germline V gene. This CDR3 region has 14 residues. V lost 2 bases to trimming and J lost 4 bases, with 12 bases between them. The CDR3 DNA follows: TGCGCCAGCAGCTTCCAAGGGGGGGGAGAGACCCAGTACTTC. This encodes CASSFQGGGETQYF. The full variable domain, completed using reference TRBV5-1 and TRBJ2-5, is KAGVTQTPRYLIKTRGQQVTLSCSPISGHRSVSWYQQTPGQGLQFLFEYFSETQRNKGNFPGRFSGRQFSNSRSEMNVSTLELGDSALYLCASSFQGGGETQYFGPGTRLLVL.

The rearrangement uses TRBV11-2 and TRBJ2-2; 8 positions match TRBD1. Germline V lookup: CDR1 SGHAT, CDR2 FQNNGV. CDR3 length equals 17 residues. Unmatched junction bases numbered 7, after V lost 1 base and J lost 3 bases. The CDR3 DNA is TGTGCCAGCAGCTTAGGTCTGCAGGGGGCGTACACCGGGGAGCTGTTTTTT. Translated: CASSLGLQGAYTGELFF.

This chain connects TRBV4-1 to TRBJ1-6; unclear D gene. The ends were cut back, 0 bases at V and 9 bases at J, with 12 bases in the middle. This CDR3 is 15 amino acids long. Per the germline V gene, CDR1 is MGHRA and CDR2 is YSYEKL. CDR3 loop: CASSQESLRGSPLHF. The CDR3 DNA is TGCGCCAGCAGCCAAGAGTCCCTCCGGGGTTCACCCCTCCACTTT.

V gene TRBV7-9 combines with J gene TRBJ1-5, with TRBD1 matching over 7 bases. The germline V gene encodes CDR1 SEHNR and CDR2 FQNEAQ (reference sequence). Germline trimming cut 5 bases from V and 0 bases from J; bases unmatched to any gene: 10. The CDR3 has 17 residues. The CDR3: CASSPGGTAYSNQPQHF. The DNA of the CDR3 is TGTGCCAGCAGCCCAGGAGGGACAGCTTATAGCAATCAGCCCCAGCATTTT.

The chain is built from TRBV18 and TRBJ1-3; TRBD1 aligns across 7 bases. The CDR3 has 19 amino acids. J gave up 4 bases and V 0 bases, and 15 bases lay outside the gene matches. Looked up from germline, CDR1 is KGHSH and CDR2 is LQKENI. Written as DNA, the CDR3 is TGTGCCAGCTCACCACCGTCCAGGGGGAATAGTGTGTCGGGAAACACCATATATTTT. Amino acid sequence: CASSPPSRGNSVSGNTIYF.

In its sample, this clone was seen a few times. V and J are TRBV5-6 and TRBJ1-1; D uncertain. The V gene's germline CDR1 is SGHDT and CDR2 YYEEEE. The CDR3 covers 12 residues. Trimming cost V 2 bases and J 4 bases, with 6 bases left between them. The CDR3 sequence: CASSFGLTEAFF. CDR3 DNA sequence: TGTGCCAGCAGCTTTGGCCTCACTGAAGCTTTCTTT. The whole variable domain, remainder taken from reference TRBV5-6 and TRBJ1-1, is DAGVTQSPTHLIKTRGQQVTLRCSPKSGHDTVSWYQQALGQGPQFIFQYYEEEERQRGNFPDRFSGHQFPNYSSELNVNALLLGDSALYLCASSFGLTEAFFGQGTRLTVV.

V and J are TRBV27 and TRBJ2-3, with TRBD1 matching 8 bases. The V gene's germline CDR1 is MNHEY and CDR2 SMNVEV (reference sequence). This CDR3 contains 15 residues. The junction had 3 bases not matched to a gene; V was cut back by 2 bases and J by 2 bases. CDR3 residues: CASSLDRGDTDTQYF. CDR3 DNA: TGTGCCAGCAGTTTAGACAGGGGAGACACAGATACGCAGTATTTT.

This chain uses TRBV28 with TRBJ1-3; the D gene is possibly TRBD1 (6 bases). Trimming left V 1 base short and J 1 base short, with 8 bases between. CDR1 is MDHEN and CDR2 is SYDVKM in the germline V gene. The CDR3 consists of 15 residues. The DNA of the CDR3 is TGTGCCAGCAGTTTATACAGGGATTCTGGAAACACCATATATTTT. Amino acids: CASSLYRDSGNTIYF.

The chain uses TRBV19 and TRBJ1-4; 7 bases map to TRBD1. CDR1 is LNHDA, CDR2 SQIVND, per germline (reference sequence). Losses at the gene ends were 6 bases for V and 3 bases for J; bases not matched to a gene: 1. The CDR3 runs to 13 residues. In DNA form, the CDR3 reads TGTGCCAGTAGCGACAGGGCTAATGAAAAACTGTTTTTT. Translation: CASSDRANEKLFF.